The following is a T cell receptor (beta chain) sequence with its context. The V gene's germline CDR1 is KGHSH and CDR2 LQKENI. The CDR3 has 16 residues. V lost 6 bases and J lost 2, with 16 bases in between. This entry comes from a study of cytomegalovirus exposure and HLA in healthy donors. The primer mix had 60 Vbeta and 13 Jbeta primers. Clones were sequenced by immunoSEQ multiplex PCR, and TCRdb holds only the in-frame ones, with some missing. The data hold about 200,000 clones, with roughly 70% observed a single time. Sequencing used PBMCs. The source of this sequence is a man aged 35 to 55 in good health and CMV-seropositive. The rearrangement uses TRBV18 and TRBJ2-2; a weak D match, TRBD1 (7 bases). The CDR3 region is CASSIRGTANTGELFF. Here the CDR3 DNA reads TGTGCCAGCTCCATACGCGGGACAGCTAACACCGGGGAGCTGTTTTTT.